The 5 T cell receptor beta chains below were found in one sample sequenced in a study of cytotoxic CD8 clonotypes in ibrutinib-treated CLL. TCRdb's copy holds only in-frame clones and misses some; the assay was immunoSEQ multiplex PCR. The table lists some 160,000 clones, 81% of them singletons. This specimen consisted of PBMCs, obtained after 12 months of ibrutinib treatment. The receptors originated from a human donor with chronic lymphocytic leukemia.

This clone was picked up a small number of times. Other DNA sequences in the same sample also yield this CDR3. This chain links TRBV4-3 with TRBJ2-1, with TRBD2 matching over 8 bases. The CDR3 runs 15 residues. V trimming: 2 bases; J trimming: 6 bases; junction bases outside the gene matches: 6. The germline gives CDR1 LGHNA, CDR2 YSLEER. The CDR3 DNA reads TGCGCCAGCAGCCAACCGAGCGGGGGTCGCAATGAGCAGTTCTTC. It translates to CASSQPSGGRNEQFF.

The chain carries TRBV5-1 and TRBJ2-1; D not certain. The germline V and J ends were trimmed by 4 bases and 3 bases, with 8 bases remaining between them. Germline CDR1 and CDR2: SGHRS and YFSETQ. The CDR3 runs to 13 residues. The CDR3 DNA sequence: TGCGCCAGCAGCCAGGACGACTACAATGAGCAGTTCTTC. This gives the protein CASSQDDYNEQFF.

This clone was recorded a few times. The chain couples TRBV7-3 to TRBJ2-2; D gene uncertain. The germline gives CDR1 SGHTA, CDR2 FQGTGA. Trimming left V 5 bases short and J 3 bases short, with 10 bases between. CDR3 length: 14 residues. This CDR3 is CASSLTYYTGELFF. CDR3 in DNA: TGTGCCAGCAGCCTCACCTATTACACCGGGGAGCTGTTTTTT.

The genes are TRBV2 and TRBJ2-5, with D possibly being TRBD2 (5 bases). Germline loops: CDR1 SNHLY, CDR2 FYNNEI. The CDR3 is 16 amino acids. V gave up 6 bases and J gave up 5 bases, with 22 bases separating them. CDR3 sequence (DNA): TGTGCCAGCAGGTACCTGGGCCCGGGTAAGCGGGAGACCCAGTACTTC. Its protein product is CASRYLGPGKRETQYF. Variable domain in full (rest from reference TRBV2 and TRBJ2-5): EPEVTQTPSHQVTQMGQEVILRCVPISNHLYFYWYRQILGQKVEFLVSFYNNEISEKSEIFDDQFSVERPDGSNFTLKIRSTKLEDSAMYFCASRYLGPGKRETQYFGPGTRLLVL.

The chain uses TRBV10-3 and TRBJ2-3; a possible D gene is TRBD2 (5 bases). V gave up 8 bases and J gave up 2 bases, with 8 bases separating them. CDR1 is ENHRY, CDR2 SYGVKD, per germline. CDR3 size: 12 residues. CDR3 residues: CAIGGSTDTQYF. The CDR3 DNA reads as TGTGCCATCGGCGGGTCCACAGATACGCAGTATTTT.